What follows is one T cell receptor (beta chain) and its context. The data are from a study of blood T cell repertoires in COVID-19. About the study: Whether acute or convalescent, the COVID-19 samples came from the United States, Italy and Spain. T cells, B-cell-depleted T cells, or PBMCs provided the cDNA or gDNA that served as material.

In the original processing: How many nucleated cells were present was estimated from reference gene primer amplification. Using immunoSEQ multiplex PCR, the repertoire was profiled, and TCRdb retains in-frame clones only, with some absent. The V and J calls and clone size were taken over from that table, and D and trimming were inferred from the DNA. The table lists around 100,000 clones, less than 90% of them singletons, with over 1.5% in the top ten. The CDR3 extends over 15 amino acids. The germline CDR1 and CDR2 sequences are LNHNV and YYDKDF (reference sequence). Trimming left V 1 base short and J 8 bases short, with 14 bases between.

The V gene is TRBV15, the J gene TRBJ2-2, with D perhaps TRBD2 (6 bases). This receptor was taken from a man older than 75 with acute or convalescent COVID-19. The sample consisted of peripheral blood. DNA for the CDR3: TGTGCCACCAGCAGAGTTCAGGACTACCAAGGGGAGCTGTTTTTT. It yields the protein CATSRVQDYQGELFF.